Below, 6 T cell receptor beta chains from the same sample are listed, as sequenced in a study of blood T cell repertoires in COVID-19. Data came from immunoSEQ multiplex PCR; TCRdb stores just in-frame clones and leaves some out. Of 360,000 or so clones listed, roughly nine tenths are singletons. Source material: peripheral blood. The source of these receptors is a woman aged 55-75 years with COVID-19, enrolled during active disease.

The chain joins TRBV10-3 to TRBJ1-4, with 11 bases lining up with TRBD1. V was pared by 10 bases and J by 8 bases, with 3 bases of the junction left unmatched. The CDR3 consists of 12 residues. CDR1 ENHRY and CDR2 SYGVKD come from the germline V gene. As DNA, the CDR3 is TGTGCCAGCGGGACAGGGGGAGAAAAACTGTTTTTT. Its translation: CASGTGGEKLFF.

J is TRBJ1-6 and V is TRBV27, with TRBD1 identical over 7 bases. Germline trimming cut 5 bases from V and 11 bases from J; bases unmatched to any gene: 6. The CDR3 loop spans 13 amino acids. CDR1 MNHEY and CDR2 SMNVEV come from the germline V gene (reference sequence). The CDR3 is CASSPQGGAPLHF. In DNA, the CDR3 is TGTGCCAGCAGTCCGCAGGGGGGAGCACCCCTCCACTTT.

The rearrangement links TRBV28 to TRBJ1-5; TRBD1 matches at 7 bases. Unmatched junction bases numbered 11, after V lost 3 bases and J lost 3 bases. The CDR3 is made up of 17 amino acids. Germline V gene lookup returns CDR1 MDHEN and CDR2 SYDVKM. The CDR3 region is CASSLGKLGTANQPQHF. The CDR3 DNA is TGTGCCAGCAGTTTGGGGAAACTCGGGACAGCCAATCAGCCCCAGCATTTT.

This clone appeared a single time. The rearrangement joins TRBV5-5 to TRBJ2-3; 11 bases fit TRBD2. The CDR3 is made up of 17 amino acids. CDR1 is SGHKS and CDR2 is YYEKEE in the germline V gene (reference sequence). V shed 2 bases and J 2 bases; nucleotides not matched to a gene: 7. The CDR3 is CASSFLGSGGATDTQYF. The DNA for the CDR3 is TGTGCCAGCAGCTTTCTGGGTAGCGGGGGGGCCACAGATACGCAGTATTTT.

The CDR3 DNA follows: TGTGCCAGTAGTAGAGGACAGACAGAAAAACTGTTTTTT. Residues: CASSRGQTEKLFF. The rearrangement uses TRBV19 and TRBJ1-4; D might be TRBD1 (6 bases). The V gene's germline CDR1 is LNHDA and CDR2 SQIVND (reference sequence). Trimming pared 4 bases from V and 8 bases from J, leaving 11 bases between. CDR3 length equals 13 residues.

This rearrangement joins TRBV29-1 to TRBJ1-1; a weak D match, TRBD1 (5 bases). Germline V gives CDR1 SQVTM, CDR2 ANQGSEA. V gave up 5 bases and J gave up 1 base, with 11 bases separating them. The CDR3 spans 13 residues. CDR3 coding DNA: TGCAGCGTTAGACAGACATCGAACACTGAAGCTTTCTTT. Residues: CSVRQTSNTEAFF.